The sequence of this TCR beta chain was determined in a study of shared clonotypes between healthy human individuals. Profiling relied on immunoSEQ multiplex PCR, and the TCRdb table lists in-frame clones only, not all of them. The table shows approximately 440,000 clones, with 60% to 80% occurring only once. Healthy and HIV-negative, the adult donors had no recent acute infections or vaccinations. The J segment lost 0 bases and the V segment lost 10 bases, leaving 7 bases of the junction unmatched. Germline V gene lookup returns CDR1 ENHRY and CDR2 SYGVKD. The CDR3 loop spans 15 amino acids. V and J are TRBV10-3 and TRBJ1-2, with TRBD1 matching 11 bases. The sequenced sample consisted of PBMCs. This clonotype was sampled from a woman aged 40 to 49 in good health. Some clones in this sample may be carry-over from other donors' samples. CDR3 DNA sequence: TGTGCCACAAAGGGACAGGGGGGAACTAACTATGGCTACACCTTC. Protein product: CATKGQGGTNYGYTF.